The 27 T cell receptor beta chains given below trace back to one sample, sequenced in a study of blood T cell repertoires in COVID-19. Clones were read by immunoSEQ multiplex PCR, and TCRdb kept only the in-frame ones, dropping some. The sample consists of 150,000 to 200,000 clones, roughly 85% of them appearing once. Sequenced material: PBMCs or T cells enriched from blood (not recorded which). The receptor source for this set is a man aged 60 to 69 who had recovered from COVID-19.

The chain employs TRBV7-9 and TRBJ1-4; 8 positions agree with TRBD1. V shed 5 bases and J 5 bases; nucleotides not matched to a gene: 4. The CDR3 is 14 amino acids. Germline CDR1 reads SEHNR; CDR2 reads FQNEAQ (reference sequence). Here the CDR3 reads CASSQGQVNEKLFF. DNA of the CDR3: TGTGCCAGCAGCCAGGGACAGGTGAATGAAAAACTGTTTTTT. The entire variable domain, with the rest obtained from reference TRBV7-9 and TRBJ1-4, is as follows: DTGVSQNPRHKITKRGQNVTFRCDPISEHNRLYWYRQTLGQGPEFLTYFQNEAQLEKSRLLSDRFSAERPKGSFSTLEIQRTEQGDSAMYLCASSQGQVNEKLFFGSGTQLSVL.

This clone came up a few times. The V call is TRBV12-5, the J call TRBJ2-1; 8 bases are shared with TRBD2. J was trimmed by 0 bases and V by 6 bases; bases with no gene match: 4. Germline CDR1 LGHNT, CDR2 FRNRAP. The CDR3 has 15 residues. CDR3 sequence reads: CASGRGGDSYNEQFF. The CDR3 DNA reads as TGTGCTAGTGGCCGGGGGGGAGACTCCTACAATGAGCAGTTCTTC. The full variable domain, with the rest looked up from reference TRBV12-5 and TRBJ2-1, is DARVTQTPRHKVTEMGQEVTMRCQPILGHNTVFWYRQTMMQGLELLAYFRNRAPLDDSGMPKDRFSAEMPDATLATLKIQPSEPRDSAVYFCASGRGGDSYNEQFFGPGTRLTVL.

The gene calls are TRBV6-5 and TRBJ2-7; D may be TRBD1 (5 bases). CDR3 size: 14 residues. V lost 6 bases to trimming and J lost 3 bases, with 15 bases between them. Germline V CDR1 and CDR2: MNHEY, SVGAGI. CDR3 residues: CASRRQGQFYEQYF. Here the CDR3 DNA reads TGTGCCAGCAGACGCCAGGGTCAGTTCTACGAGCAGTACTTC.

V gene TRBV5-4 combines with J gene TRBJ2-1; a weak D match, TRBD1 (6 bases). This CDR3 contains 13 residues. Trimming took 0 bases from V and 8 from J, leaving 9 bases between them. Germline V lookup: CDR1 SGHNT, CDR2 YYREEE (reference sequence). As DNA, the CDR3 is TGTGCCAGCAGCTTGGACAGGGCGGATGAGCAGTTCTTC. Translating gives CASSLDRADEQFF.

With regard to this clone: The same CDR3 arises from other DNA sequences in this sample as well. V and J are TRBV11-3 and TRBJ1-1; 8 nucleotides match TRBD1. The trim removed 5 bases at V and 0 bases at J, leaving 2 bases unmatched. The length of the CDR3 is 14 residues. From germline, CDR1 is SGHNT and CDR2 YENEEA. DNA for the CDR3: TGTGCCAGCAGCACGGGACAGGTGAACACTGAAGCTTTCTTT. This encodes CASSTGQVNTEAFF.

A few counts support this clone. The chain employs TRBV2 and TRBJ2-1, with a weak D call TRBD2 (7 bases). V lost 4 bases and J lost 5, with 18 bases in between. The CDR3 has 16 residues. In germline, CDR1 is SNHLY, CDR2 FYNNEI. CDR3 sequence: CASSGLYGGADNEQFF. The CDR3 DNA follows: TGTGCCAGCAGTGGGTTGTATGGGGGGGCGGACAATGAGCAGTTCTTC.

The CDR3 protein is CASSSGQGAGNEQFF. The CDR3 DNA sequence: TGTGCCAGCAGTTCGGGACAGGGGGCGGGGAATGAGCAGTTCTTC. The chain couples TRBV28 to TRBJ2-1; 12 bases are a match to TRBD1. Germline lookup yields CDR1 MDHEN and CDR2 SYDVKM. V was clipped by 4 bases and J by 7 bases; unmatched bases: 5. The CDR3 is 15 residues long.

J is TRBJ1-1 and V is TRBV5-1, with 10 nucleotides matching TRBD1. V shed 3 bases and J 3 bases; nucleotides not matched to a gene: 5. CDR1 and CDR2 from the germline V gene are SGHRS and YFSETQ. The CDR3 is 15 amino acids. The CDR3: CASSWIGTGDTEAFF. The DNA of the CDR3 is TGCGCCAGCAGCTGGATCGGGACAGGGGACACTGAAGCTTTCTTT.

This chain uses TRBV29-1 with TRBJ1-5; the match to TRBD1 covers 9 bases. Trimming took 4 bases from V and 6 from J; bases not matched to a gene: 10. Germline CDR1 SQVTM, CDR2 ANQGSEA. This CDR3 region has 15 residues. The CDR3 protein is CSVGGGQGSSQPQHF. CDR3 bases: TGCAGCGTTGGGGGCGGACAGGGGAGTTCTCAGCCCCAGCATTTT.

The CDR3 protein is CASSRRSGETGEQFF. CDR3 nucleotide sequence: TGCGCCAGCAGCCGCCGTAGCGGGGAAACCGGTGAGCAGTTCTTC. The chain recombines TRBV5-1 with TRBJ2-1; 8 nucleotides agree with TRBD2. Per germline, CDR1 SGHRS and CDR2 YFSETQ. The CDR3 runs to 15 residues. V dropped 4 bases and J dropped 9; count of bases not matched to a gene: 12.

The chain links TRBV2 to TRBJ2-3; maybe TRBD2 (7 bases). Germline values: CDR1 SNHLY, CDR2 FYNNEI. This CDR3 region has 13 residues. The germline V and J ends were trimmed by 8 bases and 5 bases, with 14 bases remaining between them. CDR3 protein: CASGRGAGDTQYF. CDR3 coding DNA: TGTGCCAGCGGCCGGGGGGCGGGAGATACGCAGTATTTT.

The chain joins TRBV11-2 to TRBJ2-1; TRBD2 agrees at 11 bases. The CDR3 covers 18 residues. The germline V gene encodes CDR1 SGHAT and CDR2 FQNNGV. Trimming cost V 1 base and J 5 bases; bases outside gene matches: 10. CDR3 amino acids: CASSLGSRGSGRDNEQFF. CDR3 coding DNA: TGTGCCAGCAGCTTAGGGTCTCGGGGTAGCGGGAGGGACAATGAGCAGTTCTTC.

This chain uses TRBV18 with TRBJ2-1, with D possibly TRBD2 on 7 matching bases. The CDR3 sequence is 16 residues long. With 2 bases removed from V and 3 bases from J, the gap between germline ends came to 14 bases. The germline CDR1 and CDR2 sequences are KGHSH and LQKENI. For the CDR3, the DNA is TGTGCCAGCTCACCAAAAGGGAGGGGGAGCTACAATGAGCAGTTCTTC. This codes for CASSPKGRGSYNEQFF.

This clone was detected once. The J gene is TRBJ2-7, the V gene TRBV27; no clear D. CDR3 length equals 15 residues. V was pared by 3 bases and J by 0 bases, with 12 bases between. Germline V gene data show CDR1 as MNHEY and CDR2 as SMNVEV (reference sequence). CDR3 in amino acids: CASSLGRKSSYEQYF. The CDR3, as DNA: TGTGCCAGCAGTTTGGGCAGAAAGAGCTCCTACGAGCAGTACTTC.

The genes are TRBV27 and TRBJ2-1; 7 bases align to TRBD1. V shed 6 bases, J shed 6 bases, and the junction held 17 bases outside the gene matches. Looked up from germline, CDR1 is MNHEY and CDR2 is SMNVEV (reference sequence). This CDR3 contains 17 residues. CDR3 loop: CASSPLQGRVRFNEQFF. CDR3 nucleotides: TGTGCCAGCAGCCCTCTACAGGGGCGTGTTAGGTTCAATGAGCAGTTCTTC.

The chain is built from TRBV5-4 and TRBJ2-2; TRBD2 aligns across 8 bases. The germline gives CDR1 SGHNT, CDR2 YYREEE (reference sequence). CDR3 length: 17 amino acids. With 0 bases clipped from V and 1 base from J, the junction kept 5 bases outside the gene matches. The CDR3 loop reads CASSLVGSGRNTGELFF. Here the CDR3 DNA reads TGTGCCAGCAGCTTGGTAGGGAGCGGGAGGAACACCGGGGAGCTGTTTTTT.

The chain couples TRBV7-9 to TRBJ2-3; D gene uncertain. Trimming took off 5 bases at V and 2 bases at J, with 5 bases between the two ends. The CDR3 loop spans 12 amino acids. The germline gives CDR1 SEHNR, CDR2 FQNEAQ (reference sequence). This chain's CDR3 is CASSPFTDTQYF. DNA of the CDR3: TGTGCCAGCAGCCCTTTCACAGATACGCAGTATTTT.

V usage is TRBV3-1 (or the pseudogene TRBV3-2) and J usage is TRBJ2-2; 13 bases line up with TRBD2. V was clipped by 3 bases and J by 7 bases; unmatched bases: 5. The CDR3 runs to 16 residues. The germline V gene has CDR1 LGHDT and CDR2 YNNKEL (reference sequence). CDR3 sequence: CASSQRLAGGHGELFF. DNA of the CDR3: TGTGCCAGCAGCCAGAGACTAGCGGGGGGTCACGGGGAGCTGTTTTTT.

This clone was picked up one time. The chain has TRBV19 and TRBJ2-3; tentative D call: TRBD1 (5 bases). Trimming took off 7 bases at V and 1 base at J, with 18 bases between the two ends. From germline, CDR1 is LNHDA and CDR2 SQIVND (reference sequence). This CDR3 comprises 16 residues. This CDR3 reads CASTPRMSRGTDTQYF. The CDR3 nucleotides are TGTGCCAGTACCCCCAGGATGAGCAGGGGCACAGATACGCAGTATTTT.

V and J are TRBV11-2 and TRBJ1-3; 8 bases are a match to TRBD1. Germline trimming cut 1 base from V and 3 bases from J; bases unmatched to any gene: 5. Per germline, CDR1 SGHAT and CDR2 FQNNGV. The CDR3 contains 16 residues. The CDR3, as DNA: TGTGCCAGCAGCTTAGGGGCAGGGGGCATTGGAAACACCATATATTTT. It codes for CASSLGAGGIGNTIYF.

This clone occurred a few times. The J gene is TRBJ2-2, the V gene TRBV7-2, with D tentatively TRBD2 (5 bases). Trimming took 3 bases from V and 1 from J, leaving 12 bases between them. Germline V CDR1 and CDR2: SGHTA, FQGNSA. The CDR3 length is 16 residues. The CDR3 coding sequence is TGTGCCAGCAGCTTCGGTCGTGCGGGGAACACCGGGGAGCTGTTTTTT. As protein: CASSFGRAGNTGELFF.

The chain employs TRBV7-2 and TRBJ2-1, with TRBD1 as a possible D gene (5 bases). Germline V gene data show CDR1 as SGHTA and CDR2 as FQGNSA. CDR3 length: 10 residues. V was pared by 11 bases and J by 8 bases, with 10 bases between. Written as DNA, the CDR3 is TGTGCCGTGGGGCTGGATGAGCAGTTCTTC. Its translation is CAVGLDEQFF.

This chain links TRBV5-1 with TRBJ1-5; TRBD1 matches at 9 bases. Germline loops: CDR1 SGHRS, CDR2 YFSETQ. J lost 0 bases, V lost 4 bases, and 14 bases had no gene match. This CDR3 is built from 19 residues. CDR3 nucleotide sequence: TGCGCCAGCAGCCGCCCGGGACAGGGTGCTAGATATAGCAATCAGCCCCAGCATTTT. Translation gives CASSRPGQGARYSNQPQHF.

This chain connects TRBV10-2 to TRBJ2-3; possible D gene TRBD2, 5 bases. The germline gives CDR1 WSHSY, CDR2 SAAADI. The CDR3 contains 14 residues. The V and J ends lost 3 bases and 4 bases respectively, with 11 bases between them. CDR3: CASSEGGPPDTQYF. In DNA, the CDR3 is TGCGCCAGCAGTGAAGGAGGTCCTCCAGATACGCAGTATTTT.

The DNA of the CDR3 is TGTGCCAGCAGTTTAAGCGGGAGCAGGTACAATGAGCAGTTCTTC. Translated: CASSLSGSRYNEQFF. The chain recombines TRBV27 with TRBJ2-1, with 8 bases aligning to TRBD2. V was clipped by 2 bases and J by 4 bases; unmatched bases: 4. CDR1 MNHEY and CDR2 SMNVEV come from the germline V gene (reference sequence). CDR3 size: 15 residues.

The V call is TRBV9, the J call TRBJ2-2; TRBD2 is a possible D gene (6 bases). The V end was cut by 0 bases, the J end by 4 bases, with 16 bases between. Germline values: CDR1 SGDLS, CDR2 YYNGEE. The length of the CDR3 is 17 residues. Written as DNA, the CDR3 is TGTGCCAGCAGCGTAGGGAGCCGGAGGGATGCCACCGGGGAGCTGTTTTTT. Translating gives CASSVGSRRDATGELFF.

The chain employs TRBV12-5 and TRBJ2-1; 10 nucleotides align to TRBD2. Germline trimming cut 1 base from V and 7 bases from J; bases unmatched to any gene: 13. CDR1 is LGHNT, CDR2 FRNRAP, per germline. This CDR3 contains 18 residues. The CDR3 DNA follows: TGTGCTAGTGGTTTGGCTCTCGAGAAGCGGGGGGGCCGTAATGAGCAGTTCTTC. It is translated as CASGLALEKRGGRNEQFF.